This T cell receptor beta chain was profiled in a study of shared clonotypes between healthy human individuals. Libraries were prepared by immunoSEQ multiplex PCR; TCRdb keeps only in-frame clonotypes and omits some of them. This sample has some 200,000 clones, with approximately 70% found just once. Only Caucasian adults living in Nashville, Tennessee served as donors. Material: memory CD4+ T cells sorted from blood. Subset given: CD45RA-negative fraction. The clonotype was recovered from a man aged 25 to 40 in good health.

DNA for the CDR3: TGTGCCAGCAGCTTAACTAGGGAAACTGAAGCTTTCTTT. Encoded protein: CASSLTRETEAFF. J is TRBJ1-1 and V is TRBV7-3; unclear D gene. This CDR3 has 13 residues. Looked up from germline, CDR1 is SGHTA and CDR2 is FQGTGA. Trimming cost V 0 bases and J 5 bases, with 7 bases left between them. The full variable domain, with the rest looked up from reference TRBV7-3 and TRBJ1-1, is GAGVSQTPSNKVTEKGKYVELRCDPISGHTALYWYRQSLGQGPEFLIYFQGTGAADDSGLPNDRFFAVRPEGSVSTLKIQRTERGDSAVYLCASSLTRETEAFFGQGTRLTVV.